Sequencing of this T cell receptor beta chain was carried out in a study of shared clonotypes between healthy human individuals. For the study at large: For every donor, three CD4 naive, three CD4 memory, two CD8 naive and one CD8 memory plates were used.

The ends were cut back, 2 bases at V and 6 bases at J, with 11 bases in the middle. CDR1 and CDR2 (germline): SGHTA, FQGNSA. This CDR3 has 13 amino acids. Investigators spread the genomic DNA of each subset evenly over several immunoSEQ plates. Sequenced by immunoSEQ multiplex PCR; TCRdb stores in-frame clones only, minus some. The sample has 2,500,000 or so clones; approximately 90% are singletons. This sequence was found in a man aged 18 to 30 in good health. Some clones in this sample may be carry-over from other donors' samples. Material for sequencing was naive CD4+ T cells from PBMCs. Specified subset: CD45RA+ positively selected. The chain couples TRBV7-2 to TRBJ2-7; D is undetermined. CDR3 bases: TGTGCCAGCAGCTTATATAGGGCAGGCGAGCAGTACTTC. This encodes CASSLYRAGEQYF.